This entry lists 10 T cell receptor beta chains sequenced from one sample in a study of early T cells in non-severe SARS-CoV-2 infection. A single record per CDR3 protein comes from TCRdb applying MiXCR to the 5' RACE reads. The data hold over 50,000 distinct CDR3 sequences, with 10% to 15% observed a single time. Sequences were obtained from whole blood. The receptors shown here come from an adult who was a healthcare worker with PCR-confirmed SARS-CoV-2 infection or an uninfected control (not recorded which).

The sample holds many counts of this clonotype. The chain recombines TRBV12-3 or TRBV12-4 with TRBJ2-1; tentatively, D is TRBD2 (6 bases). Deletions cut 4 bases from V and 9 bases from J, with 16 bases between. The CDR3 has 14 residues. CDR3 amino acids: CASSSAGRALEQFF. The DNA of the CDR3 is TGTGCCAGCAGTTCCGCGGGGCGGGCTCTTGAGCAGTTCTTC.

This clonotype was found many times. This rearrangement joins TRBV27 to TRBJ2-1, with TRBD2 identical over 11 bases. The CDR3 has 15 residues. Trimming took 2 bases from V and 5 from J; bases not matched to a gene: 2. The germline V gene encodes CDR1 MNHEY and CDR2 SMNVEV (reference sequence). CDR3 coding DNA: TGTGCCAGCAGTTTAATAGCGGGAGGGCACAATGAGCAGTTCTTC. Translated, it gives CASSLIAGGHNEQFF.

The chain joins TRBV10-3 to TRBJ2-3; TRBD1 or TRBD2 may be the D gene (6 bases each). Trimming removed 0 bases from V and 7 bases from J, with 17 bases in between. This CDR3 contains 16 residues. Germline V CDR1 and CDR2: ENHRY, SYGVKD. CDR3 DNA: TGTGCCATCAGTGAGTCGAGGGGGGACTCCAGGAATACGCAGTATTTT. This gives the protein CAISESRGDSRNTQYF.

This clonotype appeared a single time. This chain links TRBV5-1 with TRBJ1-1, with D tentatively TRBD1 (5 bases). Trimming took off 4 bases at V and 0 bases at J, with 13 bases between the two ends. The length of the CDR3 is 15 residues. Germline V gene sequence: CDR1 SGHRS, CDR2 YFSETQ. The CDR3 DNA reads as TGCGCCAGCAGCCGGGGTCAGGGAATGAACACTGAAGCTTTCTTT. Its protein is CASSRGQGMNTEAFF.

This clonotype was detected only a few times. This rearrangement joins TRBV4-1 to TRBJ1-1; D unclear. Germline CDR1 MGHRA, CDR2 YSYEKL. The CDR3 covers 11 residues. V was clipped by 3 bases and J by 8 bases, with 7 bases between them. The CDR3 reads CASSQGAEAFF. The CDR3 DNA reads as TGCGCCAGCAGCCAGGGCGCGGAAGCTTTCTTT.

Many counts were recorded for this clonotype. The V call is TRBV6-1, the J call TRBJ1-1, with 7 bases lining up with TRBD1. The CDR3 has 15 amino acids. The V gene's germline CDR1 is MNHNS and CDR2 SASEGT. With V trimmed by 5 bases and J by 1 base, 7 bases remained unmatched. CDR3 nucleotides: TGTGCCAGCAGTCACCTAGGACAGGCGAACACTGAAGCTTTCTTT. This encodes CASSHLGQANTEAFF.

This clonotype was recorded at least ten times. V is TRBV7-2 and J is TRBJ1-3; D may be TRBD1 (6 bases). V was pared by 1 base and J by 4 bases, with 11 bases between. The CDR3 extends over 15 amino acids. Germline loops: CDR1 SGHTA, CDR2 FQGNSA. The CDR3 is CASSLGGHPGNTIYF. The CDR3 nucleotides read TGTGCCAGCAGCTTAGGGGGACACCCGGGAAACACCATATATTTT. The whole variable domain, filled in from reference TRBV7-2 and TRBJ1-3, reads GAGVSQSPSNKVTEKGKDVELRCDPISGHTALYWYRQSLGQGLEFLIYFQGNSAPDKSGLPSDRFSAERTGGSVSTLTIQRTQQEDSAVYLCASSLGGHPGNTIYFGEGSWLTVV.

This clonotype was detected only once. A much larger clonotype is one base distant, so this may be a read error. The chain carries TRBV5-6 and TRBJ2-1; the D gene could be TRBD1 or TRBD2 (6 bases each). The J call may be wrong; the DNA end is better matched by TRBJ2-7. There are 17 residues in the CDR3. Per the germline V gene, CDR1 is SGHDT and CDR2 is YYEEEE. CDR3 coding DNA: TGTGCCAGCAGATCCCCGGGTAGGGGGGTGGTCTACAATGAGCAGTACTTC. Amino acid sequence: CASRSPGRGVVYNEQYF.

This clonotype has only a few counts. This chain connects TRBV20-1 to TRBJ2-1, with no clear D. V was pared by 6 bases and J by 8 bases, with 17 bases between. This CDR3 region has 13 residues. Per germline, CDR1 DFQATT and CDR2 SNEGSKA (reference sequence). DNA of the CDR3: TGCAGTGCGACTCCGGGCCTTGGTGATGAGCAGTTCTTC. Its translation is CSATPGLGDEQFF.

This clonotype has only a few counts. The chain couples TRBV2 to TRBJ2-5; D is unresolved. V lost 8 bases and J lost 3, with 16 bases in between. The CDR3 sequence is 14 residues long. CDR1 SNHLY and CDR2 FYNNEI come from the germline V gene. In DNA form, the CDR3 reads TGTGCCAGCCCCGGACGGGCACACGAAGAGACCCAGTACTTC. Translation: CASPGRAHEETQYF. Full variable domain (rest looked up from reference TRBV2 and TRBJ2-5): EPEVTQTPSHQVTQMGQEVILRCVPISNHLYFYWYRQILGQKVEFLVSFYNNEISEKSEIFDDQFSVERPDGSNFTLKIRSTKLEDSAMYFCASPGRAHEETQYFGPGTRLLVL.